This T cell receptor beta chain is from a study of beta chain features in type 1 diabetes. Study-wide points: Although PCR might favor shorter templates, it would do so equally in patients and controls. All four CD4+ subsets of Type 1 diabetes patients contained TCRB CDR3s that were moderately but significantly shorter.

About this clone itself: The antigen remains unidentified.

Expressed TCRB transcripts were sequenced because the entire RNA isolate underwent reverse transcription. Repertoires were generated with immunoSEQ multiplex PCR, while TCRdb's copy carries only in-frame clones and drops some. Among some 660,000 clones listed, over 13% were seen once. This CDR3 has 16 residues. CDR1 MGHDK and CDR2 SYGVNS come from the germline V gene. V shed 2 bases, J shed 6 bases, and the junction held 8 bases outside the gene matches. The V gene is TRBV25-1, the J gene TRBJ2-1; 9 bases match TRBD2. The source material was naive CD4+ T cells from blood. The sequence was collected from a man between 18 and 35 years old with type 1 diabetes. The CDR3 region has the DNA TGTGCCAGCAGTGAAAGAGGCGGGGGGGCTTCCAATGAGCAGTTCTTC. Its translation is CASSERGGGASNEQFF.